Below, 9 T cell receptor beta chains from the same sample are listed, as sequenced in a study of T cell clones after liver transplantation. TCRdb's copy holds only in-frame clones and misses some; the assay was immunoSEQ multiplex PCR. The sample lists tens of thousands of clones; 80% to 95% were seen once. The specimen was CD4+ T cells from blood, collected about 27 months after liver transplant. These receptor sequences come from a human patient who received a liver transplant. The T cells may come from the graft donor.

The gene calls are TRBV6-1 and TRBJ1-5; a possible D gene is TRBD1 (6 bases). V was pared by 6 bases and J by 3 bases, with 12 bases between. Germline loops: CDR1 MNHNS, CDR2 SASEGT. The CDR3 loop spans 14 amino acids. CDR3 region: CASRLTGNNQPQHF. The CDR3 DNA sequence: TGTGCCAGCAGGTTGACAGGAAACAATCAGCCCCAGCATTTT.

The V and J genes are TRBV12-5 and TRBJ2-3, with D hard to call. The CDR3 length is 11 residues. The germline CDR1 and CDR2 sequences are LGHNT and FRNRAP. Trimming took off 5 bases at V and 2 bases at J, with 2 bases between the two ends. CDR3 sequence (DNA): TGTGCTAGTGGTGTCACAGATACGCAGTATTTT. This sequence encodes CASGVTDTQYF.

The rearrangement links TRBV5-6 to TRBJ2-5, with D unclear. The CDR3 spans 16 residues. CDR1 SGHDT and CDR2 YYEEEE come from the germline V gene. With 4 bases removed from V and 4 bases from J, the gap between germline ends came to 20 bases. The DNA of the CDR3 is TGTGCCAGCAGCCCCTATCGGTTGGACCGCCGAGAGACCCAGTACTTC. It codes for CASSPYRLDRRETQYF.

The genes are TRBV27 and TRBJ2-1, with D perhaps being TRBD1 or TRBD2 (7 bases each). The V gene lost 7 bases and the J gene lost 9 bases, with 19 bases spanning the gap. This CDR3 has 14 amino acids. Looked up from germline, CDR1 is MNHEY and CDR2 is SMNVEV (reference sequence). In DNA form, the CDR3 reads TGTGCCAGCACCCCCGACAGGGAGGGTGGTGAGCAGTTCTTC. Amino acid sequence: CASTPDREGGEQFF.

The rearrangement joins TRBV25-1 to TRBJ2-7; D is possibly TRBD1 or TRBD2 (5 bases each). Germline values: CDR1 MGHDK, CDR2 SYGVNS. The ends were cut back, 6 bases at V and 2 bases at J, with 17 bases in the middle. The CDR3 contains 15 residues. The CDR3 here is CASSRTGAWAYEQYF. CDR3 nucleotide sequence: TGTGCCAGCAGCCGAACCGGGGCTTGGGCCTACGAGCAGTACTTC.

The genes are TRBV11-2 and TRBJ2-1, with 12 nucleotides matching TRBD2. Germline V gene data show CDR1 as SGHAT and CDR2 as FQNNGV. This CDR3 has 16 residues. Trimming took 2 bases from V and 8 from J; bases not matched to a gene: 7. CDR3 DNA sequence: TGTGCCAGCAGCTTACTGACTAGCGGGAGTCAGGATGAGCAGTTCTTC. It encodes CASSLLTSGSQDEQFF.

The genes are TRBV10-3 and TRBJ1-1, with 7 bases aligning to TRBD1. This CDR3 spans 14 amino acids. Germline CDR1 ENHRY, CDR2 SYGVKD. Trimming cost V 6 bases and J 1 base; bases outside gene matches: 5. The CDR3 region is CAISSQGENTEAFF. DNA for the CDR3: TGTGCCATCAGCTCTCAGGGGGAGAACACTGAAGCTTTCTTT.

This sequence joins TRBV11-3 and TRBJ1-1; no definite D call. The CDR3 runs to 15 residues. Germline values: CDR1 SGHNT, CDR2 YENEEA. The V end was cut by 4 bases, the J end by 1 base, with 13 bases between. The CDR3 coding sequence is TGTGCCAGCAGCTCCTGGGGAGGCGCGAACACTGAAGCTTTCTTT. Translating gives CASSSWGGANTEAFF.

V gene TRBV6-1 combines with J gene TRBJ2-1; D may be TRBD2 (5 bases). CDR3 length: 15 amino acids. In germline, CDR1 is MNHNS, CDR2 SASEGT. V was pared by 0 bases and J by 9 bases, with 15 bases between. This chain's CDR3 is CASSEASSWAPEQFF. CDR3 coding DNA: TGTGCCAGCAGTGAAGCGTCTAGCTGGGCCCCTGAGCAGTTCTTC.